Each of the 20 T cell receptor beta chains below was sequenced from the same sample in a study of T cell responses to AZD1222 COVID-19 vaccine. TCRdb's copy holds only in-frame clones and misses some; the assay was immunoSEQ multiplex PCR. Of 90,000 to 120,000 clones listed, about 90% were seen once; the top ten hold under 25%. The sequences come from peripheral blood, collected on day 0 of AZD1222 vaccination. All receptors derive from an adult in good health.

The J gene is TRBJ2-7, the V gene TRBV7-2; 7 nucleotides agree with TRBD1. Germline trimming cut 6 bases from V and 3 bases from J; bases unmatched to any gene: 8. Germline V gene lookup returns CDR1 SGHTA and CDR2 FQGNSA. The CDR3 runs 14 residues. Here the CDR3 DNA reads TGTGCCAGCAGAAAGAGCCGGGACAGCTACGAGCAGTACTTC. It translates to CASRKSRDSYEQYF.

The genes are TRBV15 and TRBJ2-7; D gene uncertain. V lost 1 base and J lost 2, with 9 bases in between. Germline V lookup: CDR1 LNHNV, CDR2 YYDKDF (reference sequence). The CDR3 extends over 14 amino acids. CDR3 loop: CATSRASFAYEQYF. In DNA, the CDR3 is TGTGCCACCAGCAGAGCTAGTTTCGCCTACGAGCAGTACTTC.

CDR3 sequence reads: CAWSEGHNYGYTF. The CDR3 nucleotides are TGTGCCTGGAGTGAGGGACATAACTATGGCTACACCTTC. This chain connects TRBV30 to TRBJ1-2, with TRBD1 as a possible D gene (6 bases). This CDR3 is built from 13 residues. CDR1 is GTSNPN, CDR2 SVGIG, per germline (reference sequence). With 1 base removed from V and 1 base from J, the gap between germline ends came to 7 bases.

The chain uses TRBV4-2 and TRBJ1-5; D remains ambiguous. The CDR3 sequence is 17 residues long. The V end was cut by 1 base, the J end by 1 base, with 14 bases between. Germline CDR1 reads LGHNA; CDR2 reads YNFKEQ. This CDR3 is CASSQGVGTGSNQPQHF. CDR3 sequence (DNA): TGTGCCAGCAGCCAAGGAGTTGGAACTGGGAGCAATCAGCCCCAGCATTTT.

The genes are TRBV3-1 (or the pseudogene TRBV3-2) and TRBJ1-3; D unclear. Germline CDR1 LGHDT, CDR2 YNNKEL (reference sequence). The CDR3 consists of 13 residues. The germline V and J ends were trimmed by 2 bases and 3 bases, with 5 bases remaining between them. CDR3 region: CASSQNLGNTIYF. CDR3 DNA sequence: TGTGCCAGCAGCCAAAACCTTGGAAACACCATATATTTT.

The gene calls are TRBV6-5 and TRBJ2-7; tentatively, D is TRBD2 (6 bases). The CDR3 spans 16 residues. Looked up from germline, CDR1 is MNHEY and CDR2 is SVGAGI. V was trimmed by 4 bases and J by 3 bases, leaving 19 bases between them. In nucleotides, the CDR3 is TGTGCCAGCAGTTGGGGAGGCCGGGTGGGAGGCTACGAGCAGTACTTC. Residues: CASSWGGRVGGYEQYF.

V and J are TRBV19 and TRBJ2-7; TRBD1 might be the D (6 bases). The CDR3 runs to 17 residues. CDR1 and CDR2 from the germline V gene are LNHDA and SQIVND (reference sequence). With 2 bases removed from V and 1 base from J, the gap between germline ends came to 18 bases. CDR3 coding DNA: TGTGCCAGTAGTATATGGGGGCCCTCTGGGCGATCCTACGAGCAGTACTTC. Translating it yields CASSIWGPSGRSYEQYF.

The chain is built from TRBV6-5 and TRBJ1-1; a weak D match, TRBD1 (6 bases). Trimming removed 7 bases from V and 1 base from J, with 13 bases in between. Germline CDR1 reads MNHEY; CDR2 reads SVGAGI. This CDR3 is 14 amino acids long. The CDR3 DNA is TGTGCCAGCAAAATCGGGACACAGAACACTGAAGCTTTCTTT. This codes for CASKIGTQNTEAFF.

The chain carries TRBV5-8 and TRBJ2-7; 8 bases align to TRBD1. The CDR3 spans 14 residues. CDR1 SGHTS and CDR2 YDEGEE come from the germline V gene. Unmatched junction bases numbered 3, after V lost 0 bases and J lost 4 bases. CDR3 region: CASSLGDRGYEQYF. CDR3 sequence (DNA): TGTGCCAGCAGCTTGGGAGACAGGGGTTACGAGCAGTACTTC. The full variable domain, its missing parts supplied by reference TRBV5-8 and TRBJ2-7, is EAGVTQSPTHLIKTRGQQATLRCSPISGHTSVYWYQQALGLGLQFLLWYDEGEERNRGNFPPRFSGRQFPNYSSELNVNALELEDSALYLCASSLGDRGYEQYFGPGTRLTVT.

This clone has only one observation. This chain's CDR3 is CASSLVDGYTF. The CDR3 nucleotides are TGTGCCAGCAGCTTAGTGGATGGCTACACCTTC. V is TRBV11-2 and J is TRBJ1-2; unclear D gene. CDR3 length: 11 amino acids. Germline-derived CDR1 and CDR2 are SGHAT and FQNNGV. V gave up 1 base and J gave up 6 bases, with 3 bases separating them.

V gene TRBV6-6 combines with J gene TRBJ1-2; perhaps TRBD1 as D (6 bases). V lost 6 bases and J 5 bases, leaving 16 bases between the germline ends. The CDR3 runs 14 residues. Per the germline V gene, CDR1 is MNHNY and CDR2 is SVGAGI (reference sequence). The CDR3, as DNA: TGTGCCAGCAGCGGACAGCTCCTAGGGTATGGCTACACCTTC. Translated, it gives CASSGQLLGYGYTF.

The chain joins TRBV7-9 to TRBJ1-1; TRBD1 aligns across 8 bases. The CDR3 has 13 residues. Trimming at V came to 4 bases and at J to 5 bases, leaving 3 bases not matched to a gene. Germline CDR1 reads SEHNR; CDR2 reads FQNEAQ (reference sequence). The CDR3 region has the DNA TGTGCCAGCAGCTCACAGGGGGGTACTGAAGCTTTCTTT. Translated: CASSSQGGTEAFF.

The genes are TRBV5-1 and TRBJ2-5; 10 nucleotides agree with TRBD2. CDR3 length: 16 residues. Germline V gene lookup returns CDR1 SGHRS and CDR2 YFSETQ. Losses at the gene ends were 4 bases for V and 2 bases for J; bases not matched to a gene: 8. CDR3 in amino acids: CASSILAGQVQETQYF. CDR3 DNA sequence: TGCGCCAGCAGCATACTAGCGGGGCAAGTTCAAGAGACCCAGTACTTC.

For the CDR3, the DNA is TGTGCCAGCAGGATACCGGGGTACCCCTACGAGCAGTACTTC. Translation gives CASRIPGYPYEQYF. V usage is TRBV6-5 and J usage is TRBJ2-7; tentative D call: TRBD2 (5 bases). Germline values: CDR1 MNHEY, CDR2 SVGAGI. CDR3 size: 14 residues. Trimming stripped 6 bases from V and 2 bases from J, with 14 bases between.

This chain uses TRBV7-8 with TRBJ2-3, with 7 positions matching TRBD2. Germline CDR1 and CDR2: SGHVS and FQNEAQ. This CDR3 is 14 amino acids long. After removal of 5 bases from V and 5 bases from J, the junction contained 7 bases not matched to a gene. CDR3 in DNA: TGTGCCAGCAGCACGCGAGGGAGGGGAGATACGCAGTATTTT. Translating gives CASSTRGRGDTQYF.

This chain links TRBV29-1 with TRBJ1-2, with 7 bases aligning to TRBD1. The CDR3 is 13 amino acids. With 0 bases clipped from V and 4 bases from J, the junction kept 2 bases outside the gene matches. The germline V gene encodes CDR1 SQVTM and CDR2 ANQGSEA. Written as DNA, the CDR3 is TGCAGCGTTGAAGAGGGGACAGCCTATGGCTACACCTTC. Its translation is CSVEEGTAYGYTF. The full variable domain, rest sourced from reference TRBV29-1 and TRBJ1-2, is SAVISQKPSRDICQRGTSLTIQCQVDSQVTMMFWYRQQPGQSLTLIATANQGSEATYESGFVIDKFPISRPNLTFSTLTVSNMSPEDSSIYLCSVEEGTAYGYTFGSGTRLTVV.

The chain employs TRBV12-3 or TRBV12-4 and TRBJ2-5; D is undetermined. CDR3 length: 13 residues. Trimming left V 6 bases short and J 5 bases short, with 13 bases between. The CDR3 loop reads CASSKELGETQYF. CDR3 nucleotides: TGTGCCAGCAGCAAGGAGCTTGGGGAGACCCAGTACTTC.

The genes are TRBV7-2 and TRBJ2-7; D gene uncertain. The CDR3 has 15 amino acids. The V gene's germline CDR1 is SGHTA and CDR2 FQGNSA. V dropped 1 base and J dropped 0 bases, with 10 bases sitting between them. The chain's CDR3 is CASSLEWISSYEQYF. The CDR3 region has the DNA TGTGCCAGCAGCTTAGAGTGGATCAGCTCCTACGAGCAGTACTTC.

The V gene is TRBV19, the J gene TRBJ1-2, with a tentative D call TRBD1 (5 bases). The length of the CDR3 is 13 residues. V was pared by 6 bases and J by 3 bases, with 11 bases between. The germline V gene has CDR1 LNHDA and CDR2 SQIVND (reference sequence). The CDR3 sequence is CASRESGYYGYTF. The CDR3 nucleotides read TGTGCCAGTAGAGAGTCAGGGTACTATGGCTACACCTTC.

The genes are TRBV19 and TRBJ2-7, with TRBD1 identical over 7 bases. The length of the CDR3 is 13 residues. Germline CDR1 is LNHDA and CDR2 is SQIVND (reference sequence). Unmatched junction bases numbered 2, after V lost 6 bases and J lost 0 bases. The CDR3 is CASRDRASYEQYF. The CDR3 region has the DNA TGTGCCAGTAGAGACAGGGCCTCCTACGAGCAGTACTTC.